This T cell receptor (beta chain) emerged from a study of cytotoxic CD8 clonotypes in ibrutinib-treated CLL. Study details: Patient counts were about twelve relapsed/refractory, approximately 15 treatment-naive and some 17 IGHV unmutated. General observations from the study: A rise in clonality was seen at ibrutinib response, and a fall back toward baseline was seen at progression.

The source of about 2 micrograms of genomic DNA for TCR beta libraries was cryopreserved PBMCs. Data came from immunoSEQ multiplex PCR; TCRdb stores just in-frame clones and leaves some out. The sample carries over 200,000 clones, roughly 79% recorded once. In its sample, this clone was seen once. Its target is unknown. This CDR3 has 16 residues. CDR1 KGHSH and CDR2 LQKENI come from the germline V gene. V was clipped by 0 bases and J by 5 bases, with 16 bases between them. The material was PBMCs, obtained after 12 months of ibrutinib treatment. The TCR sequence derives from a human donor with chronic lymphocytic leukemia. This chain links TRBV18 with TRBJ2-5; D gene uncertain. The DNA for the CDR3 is TGTGCCAGCTCACCACCAGGTTCCAGGACGGGTGAGACCCAGTACTTC. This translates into CASSPPGSRTGETQYF.